This T cell receptor (beta chain) was identified during a study of T cells after yellow fever vaccination. Study information: The fractions with low cell numbers were processed using SMART-Seq v4 Ultra Low Input.

Trimming removed 8 bases at V and 3 bases at J, with 14 bases between. The CDR3 runs to 14 residues. The germline V gene encodes CDR1 MNHNS and CDR2 SASEGT. Universal primer sites and UMIs were introduced during 5'RACE template-switching synthesis of TCR cDNA. TCRdb itself ran the 5' RACE reads through MiXCR, one entry per CDR3 protein. The sample records approximately 300,000 distinct CDR3 sequences, approximately 12% being singletons. General study results and limits: Post-booster repertoires again held most primary-vaccination clones (about 95% CD4, 88% CD8). Abundant bulk-derived clonotypes could contaminate FACS-sorted repertoires.

As concerns this clonotype: Its antigen is not known.

This TCR derives from a man younger than 30 who received the YFV17D yellow fever vaccine. This sample comprised CD4+ T cells sorted from PBMCs, obtained 45 days after the yellow fever booster vaccination. The V gene is TRBV6-1, the J gene TRBJ1-5, with D unclear. The CDR3 DNA sequence: TGTGCCAGCTCCTACGAGGGTTCCAATCAGCCCCAGCATTTT. Residues: CASSYEGSNQPQHF.